Following are 15 T cell receptor beta chains from one sample sequenced in a study of T cell repertoires in cytomegalovirus infection. TCRdb reprocessed the reads via MiXCR and lists one record per CDR3 protein. The table shows approximately 590,000 distinct CDR3 sequences, with roughly 42% occurring only once. For these TCRs, the target antigens are not known. This specimen was cultured PBMCs, taken from culture after CMV antigen stimulation. These receptors came from a human donor in good health (CMV status not recorded). Some clones in this sample may be carry-over from other donors' samples.

This chain uses TRBV7-2 with TRBJ1-5, with D unclear. The CDR3 has 13 amino acids. Trimming cost V 0 bases and J 6 bases, with 6 bases left between them. The germline V gene has CDR1 SGHTA and CDR2 FQGNSA. CDR3: CASSLARSQPQHF. In DNA form, the CDR3 reads TGTGCCAGCAGCTTAGCCCGGAGTCAGCCCCAGCATTTT. Full variable domain (outside the CDR3, taken from reference TRBV7-2 and TRBJ1-5): GAGVSQSPSNKVTEKGKDVELRCDPISGHTALYWYRQSLGQGLEFLIYFQGNSAPDKSGLPSDRFSAERTGGSVSTLTIQRTQQEDSAVYLCASSLARSQPQHFGDGTRLSIL.

J is TRBJ2-5 and V is TRBV12-3 or TRBV12-4; D not certain. CDR3 size: 12 residues. V was trimmed by 7 bases and J by 7 bases, leaving 13 bases between them. This CDR3 reads CASKPPIGTQYF. CDR3 in DNA: TGTGCCAGCAAACCGCCTATCGGGACCCAGTACTTC.

This clonotype was picked up a small number of times. V usage is TRBV7-8 and J usage is TRBJ2-2, with 9 bases identical to TRBD2. The V gene end was trimmed by 0 bases and the J gene end by 6 bases; junction bases not matched to a gene: 5. The germline V gene has CDR1 SGHVS and CDR2 FQNEAQ. The CDR3 is 16 amino acids. CDR3 coding DNA: TGTGCCAGCAGCTTAGCGATAACTAGCGGGCCCGGGGAGCTGTTTTTT. Protein sequence: CASSLAITSGPGELFF.

This clonotype has more than one count but fewer than ten. The chain employs TRBV11-2 and TRBJ1-6; D is possibly TRBD1 (5 bases). CDR1 SGHAT and CDR2 FQNNGV come from the germline V gene. V gave up 1 base and J gave up 8 bases, with 12 bases separating them. The CDR3 covers 15 residues. CDR3 DNA sequence: TGTGCCAGCAGCTTAGTCAGCAGGGTGGATTCACCCCTCCACTTT. It is translated as CASSLVSRVDSPLHF.

This rearrangement joins TRBV2 to TRBJ1-1; D gene ambiguous. V lost 7 bases to trimming and J lost 0 bases, with 6 bases between them. There are 12 residues in the CDR3. CDR1 and CDR2 from the germline V gene are SNHLY and FYNNEI. CDR3 protein: CASTDMNTEAFF. CDR3 coding DNA: TGTGCCAGCACTGATATGAACACTGAAGCTTTCTTT.

This clonotype was counted a single time. The chain links TRBV19 to TRBJ2-1, with D perhaps matching TRBD1 or TRBD2 (6 bases each). The CDR3 has 15 amino acids. Trimming took off 3 bases at V and 4 bases at J, with 13 bases between the two ends. Germline V gene sequence: CDR1 LNHDA, CDR2 SQIVND (reference sequence). This chain's CDR3 is CASSITGGRYNEQFF. As DNA, the CDR3 is TGTGCCAGTAGTATCACCGGGGGCAGGTACAATGAGCAGTTCTTC.

The J gene is TRBJ2-1, the V gene TRBV7-6; D gene ambiguous. CDR1 is SGHVS, CDR2 FNYEAQ, per germline. Trimming cost V 1 base and J 6 bases, with 13 bases left between them. This CDR3 contains 15 residues. CDR3 bases: TGTGCCAGCAGCTTAGGGAGTCCCTTTTCCAATGAGCAGTTCTTC. Its protein is CASSLGSPFSNEQFF.

This clonotype was counted ten times or more. V gene TRBV7-8 combines with J gene TRBJ2-1, with 9 bases that match TRBD2. The CDR3 spans 15 residues. V lost 5 bases to trimming and J lost 4 bases; unmatched junction nucleotides: 6. Germline lookup yields CDR1 SGHVS and CDR2 FQNEAQ. The CDR3 region is CASSSERGAYNEQFF. DNA of the CDR3: TGTGCCAGCAGCAGCGAGCGGGGGGCATACAATGAGCAGTTCTTC. Variable domain in full (rest from reference TRBV7-8 and TRBJ2-1): GAGVSQSPRYKVAKRGQDVALRCDPISGHVSLFWYQQALGQGPEFLTYFQNEAQLDKSGLPSDRFFAERPEGSVSTLKIQRTQQEDSAVYLCASSSERGAYNEQFFGPGTRLTVL.

The chain employs TRBV6-5 and TRBJ2-5; unclear D gene. The CDR3 spans 17 residues. V was cut by 4 bases and J by 2 bases, with 20 bases left in between. In germline, CDR1 is MNHEY, CDR2 SVGAGI. The CDR3 is CASSLLSRPTNQETQYF. In DNA, the CDR3 is TGTGCCAGCAGTTTACTCTCTCGCCCCACCAATCAAGAGACCCAGTACTTC.

This clonotype was detected a few times. In nucleotides, the CDR3 is TGTGCCAGCAGCACTATCCGGGGGACCGGGGAGCTGTTTTTT. Its translation: CASSTIRGTGELFF. The rearrangement uses TRBV7-6 and TRBJ2-2; a weak D match, TRBD2 (6 bases). CDR3 length: 14 residues. V gave up 5 bases and J gave up 5 bases, with 12 bases separating them. CDR1 is SGHVS, CDR2 FNYEAQ, per germline.

This chain connects TRBV11-2 to TRBJ2-1; 7 bases map to TRBD1. Germline-derived CDR1 and CDR2 are SGHAT and FQNNGV. The V segment lost 0 bases and the J segment 7 bases; nucleotides outside the gene matches: 9. The length of the CDR3 is 16 residues. The CDR3 sequence is CASSLDRGLVWNEQFF. The CDR3 DNA is TGTGCCAGCAGCTTAGATAGGGGGCTCGTCTGGAATGAGCAGTTCTTC.

This chain uses TRBV28 with TRBJ1-5; no clear D gene. V lost 3 bases and J 5 bases, leaving 8 bases between the germline ends. CDR3 size: 13 residues. Germline CDR1 reads MDHEN; CDR2 reads SYDVKM. CDR3 in amino acids: CASSLDLYQPQHF. CDR3 in DNA: TGTGCCAGCAGTTTGGATCTTTATCAGCCCCAGCATTTT.

On this clonotype: Its ends do not fully match the called genes, so a read error is possible. V gene TRBV6-2 or TRBV6-3 combines with J gene TRBJ2-7; TRBD2 aligns across 7 bases. The CDR3 has 16 residues. The germline V gene encodes CDR1 MNHEY and CDR2 SVGEGT. The CDR3 is CASSHSTSRSSYEQYF. CDR3 in DNA: TGTGCCAGCAGTCACTCGACTAGCCGGAGCTCCTACGAGCAGTACTTC.

This chain links TRBV10-3 with TRBJ2-7; a weak D match, TRBD2 (6 bases). The CDR3 extends over 15 amino acids. Trimming removed 1 base from V and 1 base from J, with 11 bases in between. In germline, CDR1 is ENHRY, CDR2 SYGVKD. Here the CDR3 reads CAISEFSGVSYEQYF. The DNA for the CDR3 is TGTGCCATCAGTGAGTTTTCGGGAGTGTCCTACGAGCAGTACTTC.

The rearrangement uses TRBV12-3 or TRBV12-4 and TRBJ2-7; 7 nucleotides line up with TRBD1. The trim removed 0 bases at V and 7 bases at J, leaving 18 bases unmatched. The CDR3 loop spans 18 amino acids. CDR3 nucleotide sequence: TGTGCCAGCAGTTTAGCGGGGTGGGACAGACATTTTACGGGTGAGCAGTACTTC. Its translation is CASSLAGWDRHFTGEQYF.